This TCR beta chain derives from a study of T cell repertoires in cytomegalovirus infection. Overall study: The public TCR beta signatures pointed to both CMV infection and matching HLA type. Study-wide points: Clonotypes of TCR beta that were HLA-C-restricted and CMV-specific dominated the ex vivo response.

By proportion, this clonotype is medium-sized. Antigen: not known. TCRdb redid the calling of the reads with MiXCR, one entry per CDR3 protein. This repertoire shows around 89,000 distinct CDR3 sequences, 25% to 35% found once; its top ten account for around 68%. The receptor was isolated from a human donor in good health (CMV status not recorded). Some clones in this sample may be carry-over from other donors' samples. The material sequenced was CD8+ T cells from cultured PBMCs, taken from culture after CMV antigen stimulation.

CDR3 sequence reads: CASRRGTADPNTGELFF. The CDR3 DNA reads TGTGCCAGCAGACGCGGGACAGCTGATCCGAACACCGGGGAGCTGTTTTTT. The rearrangement links TRBV12-3 or TRBV12-4 to TRBJ2-2; D may be TRBD1 (7 bases). The germline V and J ends were trimmed by 6 bases and 0 bases, with 17 bases remaining between them. The CDR3 is made up of 17 amino acids.